The present T cell receptor beta chain was sequenced within a study of shared clonotypes between healthy human individuals. Study-level points and caveats: Non-shared clonotypes showed lower generation probabilities than clonotypes common to all four donors. Large depth notwithstanding, sorted-subset sequencing proved incomplete by rarefaction.

Only one count was recorded for this clone. Its specificity is not known. The donor cohort consisted entirely of Caucasian adults residing in Nashville, Tennessee. The material for each subset, its genomic DNA, was split evenly across several immunoSEQ plates. The assay was immunoSEQ multiplex PCR, and TCRdb's table has in-frame clones only and misses some. This table has over a million clones, roughly 97% appearing once. The V end lost 2 bases, the J end lost 3 bases, and 5 bases lay between the germline ends. This CDR3 has 14 amino acids. Germline CDR1 reads MDHEN; CDR2 reads SYDVKM. The chain couples TRBV28 to TRBJ2-6; D is unresolved. The sequence came from a man aged 25 to 40 in good health. The sample taken for sequencing was naive CD4+ T cells sorted from blood. The subset here: CD45RA+ positively selected. The CDR3, as DNA: TGTGCCAGCAGTTTAACGTTTGGGGCCAACGTCCTGACTTTC. Translation: CASSLTFGANVLTF.